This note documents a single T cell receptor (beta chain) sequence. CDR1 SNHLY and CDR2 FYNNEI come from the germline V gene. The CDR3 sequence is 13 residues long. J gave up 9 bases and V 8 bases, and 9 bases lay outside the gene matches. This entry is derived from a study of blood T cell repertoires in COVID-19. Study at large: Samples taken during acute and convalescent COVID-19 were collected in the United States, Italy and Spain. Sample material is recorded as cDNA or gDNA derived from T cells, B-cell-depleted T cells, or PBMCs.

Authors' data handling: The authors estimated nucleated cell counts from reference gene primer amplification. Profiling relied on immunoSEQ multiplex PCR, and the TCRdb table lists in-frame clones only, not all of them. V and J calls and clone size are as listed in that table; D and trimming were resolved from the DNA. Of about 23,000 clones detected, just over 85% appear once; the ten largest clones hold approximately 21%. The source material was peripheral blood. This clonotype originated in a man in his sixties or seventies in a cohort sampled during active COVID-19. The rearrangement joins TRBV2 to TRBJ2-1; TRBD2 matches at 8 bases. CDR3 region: CASGRTSGFEQFF. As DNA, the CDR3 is TGTGCCAGCGGAAGAACTAGCGGATTTGAGCAGTTCTTC.